The 9 T cell receptor beta chains below all came from one sample that was sequenced in a study of T cells in Graves' hyperthyroidism and ophthalmopathy. Authors of the study amplified TCR beta CDR3 regions from RNA transcripts. First-round RT-PCR of the TCR CDR3 relied on the HTBI primer set. From the multiplex PCR reads, TCRdb called clonotypes with MiXCR, one entry per CDR3 protein. The table shows 400,000 or so distinct CDR3 sequences, with more than 12% occurring only once. Material: blood. The receptors shown here come from a woman aged 25 to 39 with Graves' ophthalmopathy.

This chain links TRBV4-1 with TRBJ2-1, with 12 bases lining up with TRBD2. This CDR3 has 18 residues. The V and J ends lost 1 base and 5 bases, in that order; junction bases with no gene match: 9. The germline gives CDR1 MGHRA, CDR2 YSYEKL. CDR3: CASSQVYELAGGNNEQFF. CDR3 coding DNA: TGCGCCAGCAGCCAAGTGTATGAACTAGCGGGGGGTAACAATGAGCAGTTCTTC.

This clonotype has only a few counts. This chain's CDR3 is CASSQRTGHEQYF. CDR3 sequence (DNA): TGTGCCAGCAGCCAACGGACAGGACACGAGCAGTACTTC. The V call is TRBV7-6, the J call TRBJ2-7, with TRBD1 matching over 7 bases. Germline CDR1 and CDR2: SGHVS and FNYEAQ. CDR3 length equals 13 residues. V was pared by 5 bases and J by 5 bases, with 6 bases of the junction left unmatched.

This clonotype was observed many times. The genes are TRBV6-1 and TRBJ2-5; D is unclear. Germline assignment: CDR1 MNHNS and CDR2 SASEGT. Trimming shortened V by 2 bases and J by 0 bases, and 7 bases separated the two germline ends. The CDR3 covers 14 residues. DNA for the CDR3: TGTGCCAGCAGTGAAAACGTCAACCAAGAGACCCAGTACTTC. Translated, it gives CASSENVNQETQYF.

The J gene is TRBJ2-1, the V gene TRBV5-1, with D tentatively TRBD2 (6 bases). Trimming removed 3 bases at V and 5 bases at J, with 18 bases between. The CDR3 runs 16 residues. Per germline, CDR1 SGHRS and CDR2 YFSETQ. CDR3 DNA sequence: TGCGCCAGCAGCTCGCTCACTGGAGGGCCACACAATGAGCAGTTCTTC. It specifies CASSSLTGGPHNEQFF.

This sequence joins TRBV4-1 and TRBJ2-1; 13 nucleotides align to TRBD2. The V segment lost 4 bases and the J segment 0 bases; nucleotides outside the gene matches: 9. Germline CDR1 reads MGHRA; CDR2 reads YSYEKL. The CDR3 is made up of 19 amino acids. This CDR3 is CASSPRLAGGVSSYNEQFF. The CDR3 DNA reads as TGCGCCAGCAGCCCTAGACTAGCGGGGGGTGTTAGCTCCTACAATGAGCAGTTCTTC.

This clonotype showed up many times. The CDR3 coding sequence is TGCAGTGCTAGTCACGGGGGGGCAACAGATACGCAGTATTTT. This gives the protein CSASHGGATDTQYF. The chain joins TRBV20-1 to TRBJ2-3; TRBD2 agrees at 8 bases. Trimming at V came to 3 bases and at J to 3 bases, leaving 5 bases not matched to a gene. This CDR3 is built from 14 residues. Germline CDR1 DFQATT, CDR2 SNEGSKA (reference sequence).

The V gene is TRBV5-4, the J gene TRBJ2-5; possibly TRBD2 for D (5 bases). Trimming cost V 4 bases and J 3 bases, with 10 bases left between them. The germline V gene encodes CDR1 SGHNT and CDR2 YYREEE (reference sequence). The CDR3 is made up of 13 amino acids. The CDR3, as DNA: TGTGCCAGCAGCCTGGTCGGGAAAGAGACCCAGTACTTC. Translated: CASSLVGKETQYF.

This clonotype was counted only a few times. The germline gene is not matched at one end of the junction; a read error may be the cause. The chain employs TRBV20-1 and TRBJ1-2, with 7 positions matching TRBD1. This CDR3 contains 15 residues. Germline CDR1 reads DFQATT; CDR2 reads SNEGSKA (reference sequence). As DNA, the CDR3 is TGCAGTGCTAGATCCAGTCAACAGGGGAACTATGGCTACGCCTTC. This sequence encodes CSARSSQQGNYGYAF.

This clonotype was seen many times. V gene TRBV11-2 combines with J gene TRBJ1-1; D gene unclear. Deletions cut 2 bases from V and 5 bases from J, with 9 bases between. Germline CDR1 SGHAT, CDR2 FQNNGV. CDR3 length equals 13 residues. CDR3 bases: TGTGCCAGCAGCTTACAACTTCTAACTGAAGCTTTCTTT. Its translation is CASSLQLLTEAFF.